The clone carrying this T cell receptor (beta chain) was seen just once. Its matching antigen is unknown. The data belong to a study of OX40 agonist ivuxolimab in advanced cancers. About the research overall: Participants, around 80% male, averaged roughly 55 years of age, ranging from about 23 to 80. General observations from the study: In general, CD8+ T cells held more expanded clones than CD4+ did, on average.

The repertoire was sequenced with immunoSEQ multiplex PCR; TCRdb's copy has only in-frame clones and lacks some. The table has 77,000 or so clones, roughly 89% seen once. The CDR3 extends over 14 amino acids. The ends lost 7 bases at V and 4 bases at J; junction bases unmatched: 7. Germline loops: CDR1 MDHEN, CDR2 SYDVKM. V usage is TRBV28 and J usage is TRBJ2-7; TRBD1 matches 10 bases. The sequence was collected from an adult with an advanced solid tumor such as melanoma, head and neck, liver or kidney cancer. Sequenced here: CD4+ or CD8+ T cells sorted from blood, sampled in a trial of the OX40 agonist ivuxolimab. The CDR3 protein is CASTQGGQGYEQYF. The CDR3, as DNA: TGTGCCAGCACCCAGGGGGGACAGGGGTACGAGCAGTACTTC. Using reference TRBV28 and TRBJ2-7 for the parts outside the CDR3, the full variable domain is DVKVTQSSRYLVKRTGEKVFLECVQDMDHENMFWYRQDPGLGLRLIYFSYDVKMKEKGDIPEGYSVSREKKERFSLILESASTNQTSMYLCASTQGGQGYEQYFGPGTRLTVT.